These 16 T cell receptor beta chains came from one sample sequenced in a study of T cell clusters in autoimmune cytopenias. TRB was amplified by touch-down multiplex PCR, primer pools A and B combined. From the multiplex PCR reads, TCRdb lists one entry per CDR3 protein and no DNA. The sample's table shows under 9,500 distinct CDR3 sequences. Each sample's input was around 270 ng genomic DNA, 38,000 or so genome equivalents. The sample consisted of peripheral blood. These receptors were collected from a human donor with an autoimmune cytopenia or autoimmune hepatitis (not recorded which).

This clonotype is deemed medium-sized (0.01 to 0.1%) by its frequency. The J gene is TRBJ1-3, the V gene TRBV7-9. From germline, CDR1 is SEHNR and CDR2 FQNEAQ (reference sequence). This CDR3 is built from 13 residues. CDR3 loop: CASSLGVRNTIYF.

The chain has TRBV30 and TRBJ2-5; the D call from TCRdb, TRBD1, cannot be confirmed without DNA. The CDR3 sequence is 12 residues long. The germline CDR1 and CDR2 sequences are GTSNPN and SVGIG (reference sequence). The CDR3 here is CASGRGRETQYF.

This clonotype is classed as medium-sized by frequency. CDR3 in amino acids: CASSLSLAGGLYEQYF. The chain has TRBV7-9 and TRBJ2-7; TCRdb calls TRBD2, which cannot be checked without DNA. Germline V gene data show CDR1 as SEHNR and CDR2 as FQNEAQ (reference sequence). CDR3 length: 16 residues. The full variable domain, rest sourced from reference TRBV7-9 and TRBJ2-7, is DTGVSQNPRHKITKRGQNVTFRCDPISEHNRLYWYRQTLGQGPEFLTYFQNEAQLEKSRLLSDRFSAERPKGSFSTLEIQRTEQGDSAMYLCASSLSLAGGLYEQYFGPGTRLTVT.

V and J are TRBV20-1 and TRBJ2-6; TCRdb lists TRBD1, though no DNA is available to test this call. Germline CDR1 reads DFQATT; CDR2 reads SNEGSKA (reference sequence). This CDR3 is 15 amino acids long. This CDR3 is CSASRGDSGANVLTF.

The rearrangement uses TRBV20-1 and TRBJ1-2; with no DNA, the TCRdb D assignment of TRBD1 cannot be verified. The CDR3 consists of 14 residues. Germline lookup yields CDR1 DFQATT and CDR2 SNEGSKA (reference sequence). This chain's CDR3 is CSARDNRGGYGYTF.

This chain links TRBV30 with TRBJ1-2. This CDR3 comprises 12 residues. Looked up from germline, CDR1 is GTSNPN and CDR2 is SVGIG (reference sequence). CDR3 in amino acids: CAWSEERYGYTF.

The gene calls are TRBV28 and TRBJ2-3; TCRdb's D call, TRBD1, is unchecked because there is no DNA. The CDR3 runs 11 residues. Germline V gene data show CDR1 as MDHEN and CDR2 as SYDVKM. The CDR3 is CASLGRDTQYF.

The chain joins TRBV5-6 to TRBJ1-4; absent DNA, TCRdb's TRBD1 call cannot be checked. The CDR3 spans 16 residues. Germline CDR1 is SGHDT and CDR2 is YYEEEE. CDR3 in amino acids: CASSLAGGSANEKLFF.

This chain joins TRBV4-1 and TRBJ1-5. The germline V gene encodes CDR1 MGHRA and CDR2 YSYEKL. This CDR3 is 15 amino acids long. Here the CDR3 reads CASSQAGRSNQPQHF.

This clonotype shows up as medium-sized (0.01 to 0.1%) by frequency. The CDR3 loop is CASSLVGPGELFF. V and J are TRBV7-2 and TRBJ2-2. This CDR3 is built from 13 residues. Germline V gives CDR1 SGHTA, CDR2 FQGNSA.

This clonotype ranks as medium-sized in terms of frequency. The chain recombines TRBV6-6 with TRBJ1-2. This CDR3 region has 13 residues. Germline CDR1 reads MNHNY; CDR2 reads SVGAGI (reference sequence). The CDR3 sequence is CASRVLGGYGYTF.

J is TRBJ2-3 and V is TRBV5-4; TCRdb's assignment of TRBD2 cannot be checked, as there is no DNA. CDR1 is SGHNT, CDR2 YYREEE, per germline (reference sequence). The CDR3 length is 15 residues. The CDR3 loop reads CASSSPSGGGSTQYF.

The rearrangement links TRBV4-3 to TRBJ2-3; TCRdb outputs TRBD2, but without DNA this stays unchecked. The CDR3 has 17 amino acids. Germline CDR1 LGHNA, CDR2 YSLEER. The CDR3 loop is CASSQEPAGVLTDTQYF.

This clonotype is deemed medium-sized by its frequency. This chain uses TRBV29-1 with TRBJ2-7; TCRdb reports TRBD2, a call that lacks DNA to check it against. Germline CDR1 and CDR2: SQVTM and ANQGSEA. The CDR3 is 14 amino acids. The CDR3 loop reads CSVQAGLAAGEQYF.

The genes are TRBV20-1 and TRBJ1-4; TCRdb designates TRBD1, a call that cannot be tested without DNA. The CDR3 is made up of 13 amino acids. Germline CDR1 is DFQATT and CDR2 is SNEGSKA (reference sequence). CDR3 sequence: CSARGGTNEKLFF.

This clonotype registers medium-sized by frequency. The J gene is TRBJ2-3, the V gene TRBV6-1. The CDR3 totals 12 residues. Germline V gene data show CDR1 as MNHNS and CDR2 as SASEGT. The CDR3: CATLIWVDTQYF.